This is a list of T cell receptor beta chains from one sample in a study of cytomegalovirus exposure and HLA in healthy donors. Here immunoSEQ multiplex PCR was the method, and the copy in TCRdb shows in-frame clones only, minus some. The sample contains around 140,000 clones, 60% to 85% of which appear only once. The sample consisted of PBMCs. The source of these receptors is a woman aged 40 to 50 in good health and CMV-seronegative. Both conserved end residues are part of each CDR3. The D gene is left open where the match is weak. Part of the rows lack a size; the others show once, few, many or a class for expanded clones.

>TRBJ2-3|.|TRBD2|TRBV5-6|16
TGTGCCAGCAGCCTCCGCCCGGGACTAGCGCCAGATACGCAGTATTTT
CASSLRPGLAPDTQYF
>TRBJ1-2|once|.|TRBV5-1|13
TGCGCCAGCAGTTTCCAGGGGATAAATGGCTACACCTTC
CASSFQGINGYTF
>TRBJ2-5|few|TRBD2|TRBV6-6|15
TGTGCCAGCGGGGGTCTTGGGCGGGGGGAAGAGACCCAGTACTTC
CASGGLGRGEETQYF
>TRBJ1-1|.|.|TRBV28|13
TGTGCCAGCAGACCGACAAGGAACACTGAAGCTTTCTTT
CASRPTRNTEAFF
>TRBJ1-1|.|.|TRBV20-1|11
TGCAGTGCCAGTCCGGGTAATGAAGCTTTCTTT
CSASPGNEAFF
>TRBJ1-6|.|.|TRBV6-4|13
TGTGCCAGCAGTGACAACCGGAATTCACCCCTCCACTTT
CASSDNRNSPLHF
>TRBJ1-3|.|TRBD1|TRBV15|16
TGTGCCACCAGCAGGGAGACAGGGCCCTCTGGAAACACCATATATTTT
CATSRETGPSGNTIYF
>TRBJ1-4|.|TRBD1|TRBV5-1|16
TGCGCCAGCAGCTTGTCGTGGACAGGTCCGAATGAAAAACTGTTTTTT
CASSLSWTGPNEKLFF
>TRBJ1-2|.|TRBD1|TRBV29-1|14
TGCAGCGTTGATGACTCGCAGGGGGCGCGAGGCTACACCTTC
CSVDDSQGARGYTF
>TRBJ2-7|.|.|TRBV19|14
TGTGCCAGTAAACTCGCGGGCAGTGCCTACGAGCAGTACTTC
CASKLAGSAYEQYF
>TRBJ1-6|.|.|TRBV21-1|16
TGTGCCAGCACCAAAGGGAGGGTTGCCCATAATTCACCCCTCCACTTT
CASTKGRVAHNSPLHF
>TRBJ2-1|few|.|TRBV10-3|16
TGTGCCATCAGTGAAACGGGCCTAGCTCGTGGCAATGAGCAGTTCTTC
CAISETGLARGNEQFF
>TRBJ1-6|once|.|TRBV27|13
TGTGCCAGCAGTCCTATCCTTGAGTCACCCCTCCACTTT
CASSPILESPLHF
>TRBJ2-1|.|.|TRBV7-9|11
TGTGCCAGCAGTCGCTACAATGAGCAGTTCTTC
CASSRYNEQFF
>TRBJ1-2|.|TRBD1|TRBV5-1|15
TGCGCCAGCAGCTTGGGTCTCAGACAGGGGTATGGCTACACCTTC
CASSLGLRQGYGYTF
>TRBJ1-2|.|.|TRBV7-2|13
TGTGCCAGCAGCTCCTTTCCCGGGGGGGGCTACACCTTC
CASSSFPGGGYTF
>TRBJ2-5|.|TRBD2|TRBV4-2|20
TGTGCCAGCAGCCAAGATCTAGCTAGCGGGGGGGTAATGTACCAAGAGACCCAGTACTTC
CASSQDLASGGVMYQETQYF
>TRBJ2-7|.|.|TRBV2|16
TGTGCCAGCAGCGCCGCCCTCGGGACTGCCCTATACGAGCAGTACTTC
CASSAALGTALYEQYF
>TRBJ1-6|.|.|TRBV28|17
TGTGCCAGCAGTTTTGGACAGTTCATTGTGTATAATTCACCCCTCCACTTT
CASSFGQFIVYNSPLHF
>TRBJ1-6|.|TRBD1|TRBV18|12
TGTGCCAGCTCAACTGGACAGGGGATCCATAGCTTT
CASSTGQGIHSF
>TRBJ1-2|.|.|TRBV7-9|16
TGTGCCAGCAGCCACGTCCCTTCTTCTACTAACTATGGCTACACCTTC
CASSHVPSSTNYGYTF
>TRBJ1-3|.|TRBD1|TRBV19|15
TGTGCCAGTAGTGTAAAGGACAGGCTTGGAAACACCATATATTTT
CASSVKDRLGNTIYF
>TRBJ1-2|.|TRBD1|TRBV18|16
TGTGCCAGCTCACCACAAAGTCGCAGGGGGGACTATGGCTACACCTTC
CASSPQSRRGDYGYTF
>TRBJ1-1|.|TRBD1|TRBV5-1|13
TGCGCCAGCAGCTTGAGGACAGGGAGTGAAGCTTTCTTT
CASSLRTGSEAFF
>TRBJ2-5|.|.|TRBV20-1|10
TGCGCGTTGCTTCGAGAGACCCAGTACTTC
CALLRETQYF
>TRBJ1-6|.|TRBD1|TRBV14|15
TGTGCCAGCAGCCAATCCCGGGACAGGGGATCACCCCTCCACTTT
CASSQSRDRGSPLHF
>TRBJ2-7|.|.|TRBV27|13
TGTGCCAGCAGTTTATTCGACAGTTACGAGCAGTACTTC
CASSLFDSYEQYF
>TRBJ1-4|.|.|TRBV4-1|15
TGCGCCAGCAGCCCTCAGGGGCGCGAAAATGAAAAACTGTTTTTT
CASSPQGRENEKLFF
>TRBJ2-3|.|TRBD1|TRBV6-5|15
TGTGCCAGCACCCGGACAGGGGAAAATGGAAATACGCAGTATTTT
CASTRTGENGNTQYF
>TRBJ2-1|.|.|TRBV7-9|15
TGTGCCAGCAGCTCCCTGGGGGGTCCCTACAATGAGCAGTTCTTC
CASSSLGGPYNEQFF
>TRBJ2-5|.|.|TRBV7-3|13
TGTGCCAGCAGCTTGGCGGTCCAAGAGACCCAGTACTTC
CASSLAVQETQYF
>TRBJ2-5|.|.|TRBV2|13
TGTGCCAGCAGTGAAACAGGGGGGGGGACCCAGTACTTC
CASSETGGGTQYF
>TRBJ1-4|.|.|TRBV18|14
TGTGCCAGCTCACCGGACAAGGTGGTTGAAAAACTGTTTTTT
CASSPDKVVEKLFF
>TRBJ2-5|few|.|TRBV4-1|16
TGCGCCAGCAGCCAAGATCGGACCAGGGGTCAAGAGACCCAGTACTTC
CASSQDRTRGQETQYF
>TRBJ2-1|.|.|TRBV4-2|18
TGTGCCAGCAGCCAAGATATATCAAGGGGCCCGTCTTTTAATGAGCAGTTCTTC
CASSQDISRGPSFNEQFF
>TRBJ1-2|.|.|TRBV4-1|16
TGCGCCAGCAGCCAAGAGCATGGAAACGGGTGGTCTGGCTACACCTTC
CASSQEHGNGWSGYTF
>TRBJ1-5|.|.|TRBV28|16
TGTGCCAGCATCCAGGACTTGGCGAGGGGCAATCAGCCCCAGCATTTT
CASIQDLARGNQPQHF
>TRBJ1-1|.|.|TRBV6-1|14
TGTGCCAGCAGTGAACCCGGGCGGGACACTGAAGCTTTCTTT
CASSEPGRDTEAFF
>TRBJ1-6|.|TRBD1|TRBV7-9|16
TGTGCCAGCAGCCCTTACGGGACAGGGGTTAATTCACCCCTCCACTTT
CASSPYGTGVNSPLHF
>TRBJ2-7|.|.|TRBV14|14
TGTGCCAGCAGCCAAGCCAGGGTAGCCTACGAGCAGTACTTC
CASSQARVAYEQYF
>TRBJ2-7|.|TRBD1|TRBV5-4|14
TGTGCCAGCAGTCCCGGGACAGGGAACTACGAGCAGTACTTC
CASSPGTGNYEQYF
>TRBJ1-2|.|.|TRBV5-1|15
TGCGCCAGCAGCTTGGGACAGGCCAGCGGCTATGGCTACACCTTC
CASSLGQASGYGYTF
>TRBJ2-2|.|.|TRBV2|14
TGTGCCAGCAAAGCGACAGATAACACCGGGGAGCTGTTTTTT
CASKATDNTGELFF
>TRBJ1-1|.|.|TRBV18|15
TGTGCCAGCTCACCACAGAAGGCGGGAAACACTGAAGCTTTCTTT
CASSPQKAGNTEAFF
>TRBJ1-2|.|TRBD1|TRBV18|18
TGTGCCAGCTCAGCGGGACAGGGTCCGGCAGTGGGCTACTATGGCTACACCTTC
CASSAGQGPAVGYYGYTF
>TRBJ2-5|once|.|TRBV6-5|14
TGTGCCAGCAGTTATCGGGGGTTACAAGAGACCCAGTACTTC
CASSYRGLQETQYF
>TRBJ1-1|.|.|TRBV5-1|13
TGCGCCAGCAGCTCAAAGGGGGAGACTGAAGCTTTCTTT
CASSSKGETEAFF
>TRBJ2-2|.|.|TRBV10-1|13
TGCGCCAGCAGTCCTCCTCGGAGCGGGGAGCTGTTTTTT
CASSPPRSGELFF
>TRBJ1-5|.|.|TRBV7-9|13
TGTGCCAGCACCCAGGGCTCTAGGGATCCCCAGCATTTT
CASTQGSRDPQHF
>TRBJ1-2|.|.|TRBV4-3|14
TGCGCCAGCAGCCAAGATCGGGGGGAGTATGGCTACACCTTC
CASSQDRGEYGYTF